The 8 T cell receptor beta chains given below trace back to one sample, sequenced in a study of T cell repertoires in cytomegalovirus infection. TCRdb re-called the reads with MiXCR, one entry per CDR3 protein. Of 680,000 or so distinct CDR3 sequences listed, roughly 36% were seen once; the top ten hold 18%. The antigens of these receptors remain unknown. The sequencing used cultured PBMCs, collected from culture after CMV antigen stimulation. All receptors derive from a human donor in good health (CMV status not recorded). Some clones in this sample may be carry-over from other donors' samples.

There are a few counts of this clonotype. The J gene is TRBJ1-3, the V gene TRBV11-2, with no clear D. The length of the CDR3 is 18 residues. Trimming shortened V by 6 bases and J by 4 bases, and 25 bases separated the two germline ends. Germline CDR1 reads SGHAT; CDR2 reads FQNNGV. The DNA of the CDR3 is TGTGCCAGCAGTTACCCGGGCCACTTCCAAACTCCCGGAAACACCATATATTTT. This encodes CASSYPGHFQTPGNTIYF.

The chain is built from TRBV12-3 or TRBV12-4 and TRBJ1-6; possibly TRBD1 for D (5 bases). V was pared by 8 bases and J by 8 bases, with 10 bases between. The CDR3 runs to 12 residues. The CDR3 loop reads CASRDAYSPLHF. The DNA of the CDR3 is TGTGCCAGCCGGGACGCCTATTCACCCCTCCACTTT.

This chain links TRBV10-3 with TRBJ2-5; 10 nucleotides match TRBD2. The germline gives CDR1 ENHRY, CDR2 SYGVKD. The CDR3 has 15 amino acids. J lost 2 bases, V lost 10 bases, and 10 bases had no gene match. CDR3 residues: CASKPGTSEQETQYF. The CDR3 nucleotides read TGTGCCAGCAAACCGGGGACTAGCGAACAAGAGACCCAGTACTTC.

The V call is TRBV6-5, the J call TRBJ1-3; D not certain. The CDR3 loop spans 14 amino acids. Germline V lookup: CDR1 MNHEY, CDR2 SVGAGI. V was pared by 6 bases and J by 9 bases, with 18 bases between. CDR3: CASRLLGPSSTIYF. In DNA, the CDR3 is TGTGCCAGCAGGTTACTCGGGCCTTCGAGCACCATATATTTT.

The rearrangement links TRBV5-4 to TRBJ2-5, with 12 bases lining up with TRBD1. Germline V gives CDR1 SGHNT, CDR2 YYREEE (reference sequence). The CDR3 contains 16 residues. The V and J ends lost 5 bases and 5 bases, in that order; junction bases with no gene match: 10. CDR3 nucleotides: TGTGCCAGCAGTAAGGTCGGGACAGGGGGCGAGGAGACCCAGTACTTC. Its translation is CASSKVGTGGEETQYF.

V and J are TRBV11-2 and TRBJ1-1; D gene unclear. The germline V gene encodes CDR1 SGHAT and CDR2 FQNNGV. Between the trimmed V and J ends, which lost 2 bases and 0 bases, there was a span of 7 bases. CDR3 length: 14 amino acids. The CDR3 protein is CASSLRILNTEAFF. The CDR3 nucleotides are TGTGCCAGCAGCTTACGTATATTGAACACTGAAGCTTTCTTT.

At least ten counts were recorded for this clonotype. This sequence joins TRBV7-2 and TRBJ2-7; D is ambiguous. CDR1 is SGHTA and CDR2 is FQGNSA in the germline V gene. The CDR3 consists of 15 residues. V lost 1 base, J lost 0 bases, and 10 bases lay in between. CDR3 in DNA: TGTGCCAGCAGCTTAGTTCAGGATACCTCCTACGAGCAGTACTTC. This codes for CASSLVQDTSYEQYF.

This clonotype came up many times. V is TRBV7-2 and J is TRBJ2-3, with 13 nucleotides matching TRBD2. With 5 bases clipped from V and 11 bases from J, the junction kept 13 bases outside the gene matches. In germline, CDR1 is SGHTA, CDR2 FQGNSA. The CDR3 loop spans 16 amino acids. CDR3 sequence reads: CASSPIPGLAGKGQYF. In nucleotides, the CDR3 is TGTGCCAGCAGCCCTATACCGGGACTAGCGGGAAAGGGGCAGTATTTT. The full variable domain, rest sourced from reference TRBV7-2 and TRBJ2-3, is GAGVSQSPSNKVTEKGKDVELRCDPISGHTALYWYRQSLGQGLEFLIYFQGNSAPDKSGLPSDRFSAERTGGSVSTLTIQRTQQEDSAVYLCASSPIPGLAGKGQYFGPGTRLTVL.